These 6 T cell receptor beta chains share one sample of origin, sequenced in a study of OX40 agonist ivuxolimab in advanced cancers. The data were produced by immunoSEQ multiplex PCR, yet TCRdb's version contains in-frame clones alone and is incomplete. The repertoire holds tens of thousands of clones, with about 90% as singletons. The sample here was CD4+ or CD8+ T cells sorted from blood, taken in a trial of the OX40 agonist ivuxolimab. These receptors were collected from an adult with an advanced solid tumor such as melanoma, head and neck, liver or kidney cancer.

The chain recombines TRBV5-1 with TRBJ2-3, with TRBD2 matching 12 bases. Trimming cost V 0 bases and J 5 bases; bases outside gene matches: 4. From germline, CDR1 is SGHRS and CDR2 YFSETQ. CDR3 length equals 16 residues. CDR3 protein: CASSLGLAGVLDTQYF. DNA for the CDR3: TGCGCCAGCAGCTTGGGACTAGCGGGAGTGTTAGATACGCAGTATTTT.

The chain employs TRBV14 and TRBJ1-4; the D is unclear. CDR1 and CDR2 from the germline V gene are SGHDN and FVKESK. The CDR3 consists of 15 residues. V lost 4 bases and J lost 0, with 9 bases in between. CDR3 loop: CASSLTRSTNEKLFF. The CDR3 DNA is TGTGCCAGCAGCCTGACACGTTCAACTAATGAAAAACTGTTTTTT. The complete variable domain, with remaining parts taken from reference TRBV14 and TRBJ1-4, reads EAGVTQFPSHSVIEKGQTVTLRCDPISGHDNLYWYRRVMGKEIKFLLHFVKESKQDESGMPNNRFLAERTGGTYSTLKVQPAELEDSGVYFCASSLTRSTNEKLFFGSGTQLSVL.

The chain links TRBV19 to TRBJ2-3; D not certain. Germline V gene sequence: CDR1 LNHDA, CDR2 SQIVND (reference sequence). The V and J ends lost 4 bases and 4 bases respectively, with 12 bases between them. This CDR3 spans 14 amino acids. CDR3 region: CASSTRPVSDTQYF. As DNA, the CDR3 is TGTGCCAGTAGTACTCGACCCGTCTCAGATACGCAGTATTTT.

DNA of the CDR3: TGTGCCAGTAGGACGGGACAGGGGAACACTGAAGCTTTCTTT. Amino acids: CASRTGQGNTEAFF. V usage is TRBV19 and J usage is TRBJ1-1; TRBD1 aligns across 9 bases. The CDR3 extends over 14 amino acids. V trimming: 6 bases; J trimming: 1 base; junction bases outside the gene matches: 3. Germline V CDR1 and CDR2: LNHDA, SQIVND (reference sequence).

The chain carries TRBV7-9 and TRBJ1-3; D is unclear. CDR3 size: 12 residues. V lost 2 bases to trimming and J lost 11 bases, with 10 bases between them. Per the germline V gene, CDR1 is SEHNR and CDR2 is FQNEAQ (reference sequence). The CDR3 DNA reads as TGTGCCAGCAGCTTATCTCAAAGCGCCATATATTTT. Residues: CASSLSQSAIYF.

The chain links TRBV6-1 to TRBJ2-5, with 7 nucleotides matching TRBD1. Germline trimming cut 6 bases from V and 2 bases from J; bases unmatched to any gene: 6. Germline loops: CDR1 MNHNS, CDR2 SASEGT. This CDR3 region has 14 residues. CDR3 sequence (DNA): TGTGCCAGCAGACGGGACAGTCCTCAAGAGACCCAGTACTTC. Amino acids: CASRRDSPQETQYF.